This T cell receptor beta chain was recorded in a study of blood T cell repertoires in COVID-19 (dated by TCRdb to between 2020 and 2021). Study-wide context: The collaborator samples originated in the United States, Italy and Spain and spanned the acute and convalescent phases of COVID-19. Subjects who had been exposed to COVID-19, were actively infected with it, or had recovered from it provided the deeply sampled blood TCRbeta repertoires that made up the dataset. The sample metadata nearly always contained a de-identified subject ID, COVID-19 status, age in years and sex. The samples were drawn from two sources: the first 160 participants of the ongoing ImmuneRACE study, and over 1,000 subjects contributed by 6 global collaborators. The repertoires were made available in a free public database intended to serve as a resource for research on the immune response to SARS-CoV-2. The material from the prospective study consisted of cDNA or gDNA derived from T cells, B-cell-depleted T cells, or PBMCs. Where HLA class I and class II types were available, the types were taken from metadata supplied by the sample provider, not from assay-based typing.

According to the germline V gene, CDR1 reads ENHRY and CDR2 reads SYGVKD. Germline trimming amounts to 6 bases on V and 9 bases on J, with 11 as the count of junction bases outside the gene matches. The CDR3 runs 14 amino acids, cysteine and phenylalanine included. Solely the CDR3 DNA is kept, with 42 bases framed from the first base. Concerning this clone: There is no known antigen for this receptor. No base qualities exist here, and no much larger clone lies one base off it.

TCRbeta CDR3 regions were amplified from genomic DNA by means of the immunoSEQ Assay, a bias-controlled multiplex PCR. The paper's processing steps were these. Nucleated cell counts per sample were estimated from amplification of reference gene primers within the assay. Sequence reads were collapsed and filtered to measure the absolute abundance of every unique TCRbeta CDR3 rearrangement. For each sample, productive Simpson clonality was calculated as the square root of Simpson's diversity index over productive rearrangements. Sourced from immuneACCESS, this table was stored by TCRdb with only in-frame sequences that have V and J called. A share of the clones is absent; for the studies checked, an unresolved V gene accounts for under half, and the remainder has no known explanation. V, J and clone size are those of that table, while D and trimming were read from the DNA. The sample table lists some 240,000 clones, 89% of them with a count of one. The top ten constitute roughly 4.5% of the sample.

Study-level results and caveats: The amount of clinical and demographic metadata varied by source and participant and was provided uncurated.

Samples from volunteer blood donors who had recovered from COVID-19 were contributed by a second Seattle source. The collaborating institutions used their own protocols to collect whole blood in K2EDTA tubes. Collaborator samples were shipped for TCRbeta analysis as frozen whole blood, isolated PBMCs, or DNA extracted from either sample type. Material: peripheral blood. The receptor chain draws on TRBV10-3 and TRBJ2-5, with TRBD1 identical over 9 junction bases. The source of this sequence is a woman in her thirties or forties who had recovered from COVID-19. CDR3 loop: CAISEALDRGPQYF. DNA sequence: TGTGCCATCAGCGAGGCGTTGGACAGGGGTCCCCAGTACTTC.